This T cell receptor (beta chain) emerged from a study of tumour-infiltrating T cells in Burkitt lymphoma. Profiled with immunoSEQ multiplex PCR; TCRdb holds only in-frame clones, not every one. This table holds roughly 15,000 clones, more than 70% found once. J lost 4 bases, V lost 7 bases, and 9 bases had no gene match. Germline V gene lookup returns CDR1 SGDLS and CDR2 YYNGEE. CDR3 length equals 14 residues. The TCR sequence derives from a human donor with diffuse large B-cell lymphoma. Sequenced: tumor tissue. The chain couples TRBV9 to TRBJ2-3; TRBD2 aligns across 7 bases. The CDR3 bases are TGTGCCAGCGAGTGGCGGGAGCATTCAGATACGCAGTATTTT. Protein: CASEWREHSDTQYF.